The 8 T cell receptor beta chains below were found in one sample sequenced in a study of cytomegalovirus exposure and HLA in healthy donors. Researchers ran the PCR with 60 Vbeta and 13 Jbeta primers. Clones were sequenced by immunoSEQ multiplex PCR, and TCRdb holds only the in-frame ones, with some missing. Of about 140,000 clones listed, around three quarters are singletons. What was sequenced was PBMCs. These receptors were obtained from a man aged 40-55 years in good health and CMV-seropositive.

In DNA form, the CDR3 reads TGTGCCAGCAGCCCTAGCGGGGGCCTCCAAGAGACCCAGTACTTC. Amino acid sequence: CASSPSGGLQETQYF. The chain is built from TRBV7-2 and TRBJ2-5; TRBD2 matches at 10 bases. Losses at the gene ends were 5 bases for V and 1 base for J; bases not matched to a gene: 4. The germline CDR1 and CDR2 sequences are SGHTA and FQGNSA. This CDR3 region has 15 residues.

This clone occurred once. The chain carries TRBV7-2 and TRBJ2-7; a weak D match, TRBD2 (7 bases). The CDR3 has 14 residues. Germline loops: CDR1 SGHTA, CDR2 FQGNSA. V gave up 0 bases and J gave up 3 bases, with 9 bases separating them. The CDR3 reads CASSLAGGHYEQYF. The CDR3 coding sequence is TGTGCCAGCAGCTTAGCGGGGGGGCACTACGAGCAGTACTTC.

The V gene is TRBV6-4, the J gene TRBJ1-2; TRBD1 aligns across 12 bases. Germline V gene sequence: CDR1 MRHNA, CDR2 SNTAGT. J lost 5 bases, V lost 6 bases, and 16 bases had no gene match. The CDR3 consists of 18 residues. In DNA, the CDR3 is TGTGCCAGCAGGAACGATCTTCCGGGACAGGGGGCGGAATATGGCTACACCTTC. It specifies CASRNDLPGQGAEYGYTF.

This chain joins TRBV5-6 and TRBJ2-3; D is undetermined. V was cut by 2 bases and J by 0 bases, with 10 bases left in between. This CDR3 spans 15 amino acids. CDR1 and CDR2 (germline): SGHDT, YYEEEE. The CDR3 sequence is CASSLTQLSTDTQYF. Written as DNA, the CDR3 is TGTGCCAGCAGCTTAACACAGCTTAGCACAGATACGCAGTATTTT.

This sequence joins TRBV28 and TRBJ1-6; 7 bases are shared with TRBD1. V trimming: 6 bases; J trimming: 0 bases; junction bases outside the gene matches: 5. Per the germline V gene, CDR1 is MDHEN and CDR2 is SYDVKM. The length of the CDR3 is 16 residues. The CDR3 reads CASSPTGNSYNSPLHF. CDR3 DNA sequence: TGTGCCAGCAGCCCGACAGGGAACTCCTATAATTCACCCCTCCACTTT.

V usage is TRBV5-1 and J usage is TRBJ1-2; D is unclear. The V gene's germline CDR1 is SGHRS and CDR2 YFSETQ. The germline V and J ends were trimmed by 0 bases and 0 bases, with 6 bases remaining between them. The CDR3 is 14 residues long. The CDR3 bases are TGCGCCAGCAGCTTGGTGGCTGCTAACTATGGCTACACCTTC. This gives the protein CASSLVAANYGYTF.

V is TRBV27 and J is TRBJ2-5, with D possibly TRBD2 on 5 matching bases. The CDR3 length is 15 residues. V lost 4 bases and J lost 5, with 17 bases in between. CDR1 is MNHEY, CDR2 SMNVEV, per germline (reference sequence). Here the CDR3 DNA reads TGTGCCAGCAGTTCTTTCGCTGGACCGGGGGAGACCCAGTACTTC. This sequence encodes CASSSFAGPGETQYF.

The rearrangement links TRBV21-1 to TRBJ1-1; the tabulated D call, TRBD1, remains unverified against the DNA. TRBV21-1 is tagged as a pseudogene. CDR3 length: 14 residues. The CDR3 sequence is CARLRTDMNTEAFF. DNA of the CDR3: TGTGCCAGACTGCGGACAGACATGAACACTGAAGCTTTCTTT.